This T cell receptor (beta chain) was observed in a study of blood T cell repertoires in COVID-19. The CDR3 length is 18 residues. Between the trimmed V and J ends, which lost 3 bases and 0 bases, there was a span of 19 bases. The germline CDR1 and CDR2 sequences are MGHRA and YSYEKL. The data were produced by immunoSEQ multiplex PCR, yet TCRdb's version contains in-frame clones alone and is incomplete. The sample includes hundreds of thousands of clones, around 88% of them seen just once. The rearrangement joins TRBV4-1 to TRBJ2-3; D gene unclear. This clonotype originated in a man older than 75 with acute or convalescent COVID-19. Sequencing was performed on peripheral blood. In DNA, the CDR3 is TGCGCCAGCAGCCAGATCCCCCTTTCCGCGTCTAGCACAGATACGCAGTATTTT. Its translation: CASSQIPLSASSTDTQYF.